The present entry profiles one T cell receptor (beta chain) with its context. Its antigen remains unidentified. The data were obtained in a study of cytomegalovirus exposure and HLA in healthy donors. Points from the study as a whole: Some V segments could not be told apart, so they were left out, TRBV6-2 and TRBV6-3 among them.

V lost 1 base, J lost 6 bases, and 11 bases lay in between. Germline lookup yields CDR1 GTSNPN and CDR2 SVGIG (reference sequence). The CDR3 has 13 amino acids. Vbeta (60) and Jbeta (13) primers were used in the PCR. This table comes from immunoSEQ multiplex PCR, and its TCRdb copy is limited to in-frame clones, with some not included. The repertoire has over 65,000 clones, less than 80% of them found once; the top ten carry roughly 13%. The sequence was collected from a human donor in good health. Input material: PBMCs. V usage is TRBV30 and J usage is TRBJ2-3; D is possibly TRBD2 (5 bases). CDR3: CAWSARTPDTQYF. In nucleotides, the CDR3 is TGTGCCTGGAGTGCGAGGACTCCCGATACGCAGTATTTT.